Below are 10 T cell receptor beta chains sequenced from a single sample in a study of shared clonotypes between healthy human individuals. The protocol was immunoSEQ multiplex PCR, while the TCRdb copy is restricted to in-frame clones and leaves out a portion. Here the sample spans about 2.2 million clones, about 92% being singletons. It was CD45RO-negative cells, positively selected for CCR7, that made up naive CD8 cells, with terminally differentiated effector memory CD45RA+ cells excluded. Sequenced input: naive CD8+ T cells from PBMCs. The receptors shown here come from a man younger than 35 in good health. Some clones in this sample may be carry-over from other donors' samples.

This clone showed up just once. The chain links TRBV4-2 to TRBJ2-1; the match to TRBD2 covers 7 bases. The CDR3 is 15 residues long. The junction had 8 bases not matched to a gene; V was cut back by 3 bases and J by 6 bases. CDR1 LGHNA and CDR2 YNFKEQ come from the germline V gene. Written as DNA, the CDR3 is TGTGCCAGCAGCCATGGACTAGGTTCCCCCAATGAGCAGTTCTTC. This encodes CASSHGLGSPNEQFF.

In nucleotides, the CDR3 is TGTGCCAGCAGTTTATCTGGCTGGCGGGAGGAGGCCTACGAGCAGTACTTC. Amino acid sequence: CASSLSGWREEAYEQYF. J is TRBJ2-7 and V is TRBV27; 8 bases fit TRBD2. This CDR3 is 17 amino acids long. In germline, CDR1 is MNHEY, CDR2 SMNVEV (reference sequence). V lost 0 bases, J lost 2 bases, and 9 bases stayed unmatched.

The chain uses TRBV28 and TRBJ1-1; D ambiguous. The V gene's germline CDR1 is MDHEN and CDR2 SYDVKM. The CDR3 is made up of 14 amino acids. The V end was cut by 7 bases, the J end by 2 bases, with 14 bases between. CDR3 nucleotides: TGTGCCAGCACCATCGGGAATCTCAACACTGAAGCTTTCTTT. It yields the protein CASTIGNLNTEAFF.

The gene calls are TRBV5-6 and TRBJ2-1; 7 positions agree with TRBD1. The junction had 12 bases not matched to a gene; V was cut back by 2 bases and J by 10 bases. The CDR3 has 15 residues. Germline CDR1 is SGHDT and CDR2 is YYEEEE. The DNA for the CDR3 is TGTGCCAGCAGCTTCCCAGGGGGTCCAGGTTCGGAGCAGTTCTTC. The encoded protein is CASSFPGGPGSEQFF.

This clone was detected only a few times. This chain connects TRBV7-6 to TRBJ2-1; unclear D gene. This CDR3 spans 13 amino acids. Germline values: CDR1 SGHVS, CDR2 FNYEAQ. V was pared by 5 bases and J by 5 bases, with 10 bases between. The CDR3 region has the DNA TGTGCCAGCAGCCATCTCAGCAACAATGAGCAGTTCTTC. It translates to CASSHLSNNEQFF.

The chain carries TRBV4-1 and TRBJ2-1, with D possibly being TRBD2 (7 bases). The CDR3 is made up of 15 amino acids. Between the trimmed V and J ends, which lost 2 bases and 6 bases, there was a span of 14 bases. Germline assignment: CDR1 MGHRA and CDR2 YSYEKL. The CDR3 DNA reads TGCGCCAGCAGCCAAAGAGGGGAGGGGGGCAATGAGCAGTTCTTC. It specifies CASSQRGEGGNEQFF.

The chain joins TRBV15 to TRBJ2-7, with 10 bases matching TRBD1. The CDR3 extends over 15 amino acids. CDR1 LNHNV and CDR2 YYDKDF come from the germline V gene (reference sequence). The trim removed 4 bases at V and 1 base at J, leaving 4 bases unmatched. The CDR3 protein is CATSIRTGGSYEQYF. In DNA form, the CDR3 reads TGTGCCACCAGCATCCGGACAGGGGGTTCCTACGAGCAGTACTTC.

CDR3 sequence: CASSSGETDTQYF. The CDR3 DNA is TGTGCCAGCAGTTCGGGTGAAACAGATACGCAGTATTTT. The chain is built from TRBV6-5 and TRBJ2-3, with D hard to call. Germline CDR1 and CDR2: MNHEY and SVGAGI. CDR3 length: 13 residues. V lost 4 bases, J lost 3 bases, and 8 bases lay in between.

CDR3 loop: CASSPLSGPLQIAQYF. The CDR3 region has the DNA TGTGCCAGCAGTCCCCTTTCGGGACCACTCCAGATAGCCCAGTACTTC. The chain couples TRBV6-6 to TRBJ2-5; D tentatively reads TRBD1 or TRBD2 (5 bases each). Trimming shortened V by 5 bases and J by 9 bases, and 25 bases separated the two germline ends. The CDR3 has 16 amino acids. Germline V lookup: CDR1 MNHNY, CDR2 SVGAGI (reference sequence).

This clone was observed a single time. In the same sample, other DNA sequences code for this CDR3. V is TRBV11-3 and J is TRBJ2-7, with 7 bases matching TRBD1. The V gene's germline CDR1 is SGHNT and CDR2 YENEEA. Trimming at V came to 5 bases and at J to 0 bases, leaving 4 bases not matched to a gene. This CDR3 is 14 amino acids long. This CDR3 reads CASSPRDSSYEQYF. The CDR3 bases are TGTGCCAGCAGCCCCCGGGACAGCTCCTACGAGCAGTACTTC.